This T cell receptor beta chain came from a study of shared clonotypes between healthy human individuals. Study-level background: Per-donor plates numbered three CD4 naive, three CD4 memory, two CD8 naive and one CD8 memory. Broader study findings: For sorted subsets, rarefaction showed incomplete sequencing despite large depth.

TCRdb keeps only in-frame clones here, not all; method: immunoSEQ multiplex PCR. The top ten clones hold 0.9% to 1.4% of a sample with 2 million or so clones, about 95% of them seen once. Trimming cost V 4 bases and J 0 bases, with 14 bases left between them. Germline CDR1 and CDR2: SGHDT and YYEEEE. The CDR3 consists of 15 residues. Naive CD8 isolation took CD45RO-negative cells positively selected for CCR7 and excluded terminally differentiated effector memory CD45RA+ cells. Donors were healthy HIV-negative adults without recent acute infections or vaccinations. On this clone: Its antigen is still unknown.

The sequence derives from a man aged 18 to 29 in good health. The sequenced sample consisted of naive CD8+ T cells sorted from blood. The rearrangement links TRBV5-6 to TRBJ2-7; D possibly uses TRBD1 or TRBD2 (6 bases each). CDR3 nucleotide sequence: TGTGCCAGCAGCGCCTGGGGGGACATCTCCTACGAGCAGTACTTC. This codes for CASSAWGDISYEQYF.